This entry lists 29 T cell receptor beta chains sequenced from one sample in a study of T cell responses to AZD1222 COVID-19 vaccine. Assay: immunoSEQ multiplex PCR; the TCRdb copy retains only in-frame clones and omits some. The table has 100,000 to 150,000 clones, approximately 89% seen once. Here the sequenced sample was peripheral blood, taken 28 days after the second AZD1222 dose. The receptors were gathered from an adult who received the AZD1222 COVID-19 vaccine.

The chain is built from TRBV4-1 and TRBJ2-2; no definite D call. The ends were cut back, 4 bases at V and 5 bases at J, with 11 bases in the middle. The CDR3 consists of 14 residues. Germline CDR1 is MGHRA and CDR2 is YSYEKL. CDR3 DNA sequence: TGCGCCAGCAGCCTGGCCCTTTTGACCGGGGAGCTGTTTTTT. Its translation is CASSLALLTGELFF.

The CDR3 DNA reads as TGTGCCAGCAGCTTAAGCAAGTCCGCCGGGGAGCTGTTTTTT. This codes for CASSLSKSAGELFF. This chain links TRBV7-9 with TRBJ2-2; D call uncertain. CDR1 is SEHNR, CDR2 FQNEAQ, per germline (reference sequence). V was shortened by 2 bases and J by 6 bases, with 10 bases between the two germline ends. This CDR3 contains 14 residues.

The V call is TRBV18, the J call TRBJ1-6, with 9 bases identical to TRBD1. Germline lookup yields CDR1 KGHSH and CDR2 LQKENI. The ends lost 3 bases at V and 7 bases at J; junction bases unmatched: 4. The CDR3 is made up of 15 amino acids. CDR3 amino acids: CASSPEGTGNSPLHF. The CDR3 DNA sequence: TGTGCCAGCTCACCGGAAGGGACAGGGAATTCACCCCTCCACTTT.

This chain links TRBV5-6 with TRBJ2-7; D unresolved. There are 15 residues in the CDR3. CDR1 is SGHDT, CDR2 YYEEEE, per germline. V gave up 3 bases and J gave up 6 bases, with 19 bases separating them. The CDR3 here is CASSSSPVPPGEQYF. The CDR3 region has the DNA TGTGCCAGCAGCTCCTCGCCCGTACCCCCTGGCGAGCAGTACTTC.

This chain links TRBV10-3 with TRBJ1-5, with TRBD1 matching 8 bases. Germline CDR1 and CDR2: ENHRY and SYGVKD. Trimming at V came to 4 bases and at J to 0 bases, leaving 2 bases not matched to a gene. The CDR3 sequence is 15 residues long. The CDR3 here is CAISGDRGSNQPQHF. The CDR3 nucleotides are TGTGCCATCAGTGGCGACAGGGGTAGCAATCAGCCCCAGCATTTT.

The chain uses TRBV6-2 or TRBV6-3 and TRBJ1-5; 7 nucleotides align to TRBD1. The V gene end was trimmed by 5 bases and the J gene end by 2 bases; junction bases not matched to a gene: 9. The CDR3 contains 16 residues. The germline V gene encodes CDR1 MNHEY and CDR2 SVGEGT. CDR3 sequence (DNA): TGTGCCAGCAGTCGAACCGACAGGGAGGGCAATCAGCCCCAGCATTTT. It codes for CASSRTDREGNQPQHF.

The V and J genes are TRBV23-1 and TRBJ1-5, with D possibly TRBD1 on 5 matching bases. TRBV23-1 is flagged as an ORF with uncertain function. The CDR3 spans 14 residues. The V end was cut by 7 bases, the J end by 1 base, with 11 bases between. The CDR3 DNA reads as TGCGCCAGCACCGCGACAGACAGCAATCAGCCCCAGCATTTT. Translated, it gives CASTATDSNQPQHF.

The J gene is TRBJ1-4, the V gene TRBV29-1; D possibly corresponds to TRBD1 (5 bases). CDR3 length: 17 residues. Trimming stripped 5 bases from V and 4 bases from J, with 23 bases between. CDR1 and CDR2 from the germline V gene are SQVTM and ANQGSEA. The CDR3 protein is CSVSHAGVGRDNEKLFF. CDR3 bases: TGCAGCGTTTCTCACGCGGGGGTAGGTCGGGATAATGAAAAACTGTTTTTT. Full variable domain (remainder filled in from reference TRBV29-1 and TRBJ1-4): SAVISQKPSRDICQRGTSLTIQCQVDSQVTMMFWYRQQPGQSLTLIATANQGSEATYESGFVIDKFPISRPNLTFSTLTVSNMSPEDSSIYLCSVSHAGVGRDNEKLFFGSGTQLSVL.

CDR3 sequence reads: CASSRTLGPNNSPLHF. The CDR3 DNA follows: TGTGCCAGCAGCCGGACCCTGGGACCGAATAATTCACCCCTCCACTTT. The rearrangement uses TRBV4-2 and TRBJ1-6; tentatively, D is TRBD1 (5 bases). Germline V gene lookup returns CDR1 LGHNA and CDR2 YNFKEQ. The V and J ends lost 4 bases and 5 bases respectively, with 15 bases between them. The CDR3 loop spans 16 amino acids.

The chain links TRBV7-7 to TRBJ1-4, with D unresolved. Trimming took 5 bases from V and 5 from J, leaving 12 bases between them. Germline values: CDR1 SSHAT, CDR2 FNYEAQ (reference sequence). The CDR3 runs 14 residues. CDR3: CASSPSITNEKLFF. For the CDR3, the DNA is TGTGCCAGCAGCCCCAGTATTACGAATGAAAAACTGTTTTTT.

This chain uses TRBV6-1 with TRBJ2-7; the D gene could be TRBD1 or TRBD2 (5 bases each). CDR1 MNHNS and CDR2 SASEGT come from the germline V gene. V was shortened by 2 bases and J by 0 bases, with 11 bases between the two germline ends. The CDR3 is 15 amino acids. This CDR3 is CASSERGAGSYEQYF. In DNA form, the CDR3 reads TGTGCCAGCAGTGAAAGAGGGGCGGGCTCCTACGAGCAGTACTTC.

The J gene is TRBJ1-4, the V gene TRBV7-8; TRBD1 aligns across 7 bases. Unmatched junction bases numbered 1, after V lost 5 bases and J lost 4 bases. The CDR3 consists of 13 residues. Germline V gene data show CDR1 as SGHVS and CDR2 as FQNEAQ. The CDR3 here is CASSRQGNEKLFF. In DNA, the CDR3 is TGTGCCAGCAGCAGACAGGGTAATGAAAAACTGTTTTTT.

The V and J genes are TRBV3-1 (or the pseudogene TRBV3-2) and TRBJ2-2, with TRBD2 as a possible D gene (6 bases). CDR3 size: 15 residues. Germline V gene sequence: CDR1 LGHDT, CDR2 YNNKEL (reference sequence). Trimming pared 0 bases from V and 4 bases from J, leaving 9 bases between. The CDR3: CASSQDRRVTGELFF. The DNA for the CDR3 is TGTGCCAGCAGCCAAGACAGGAGGGTCACCGGGGAGCTGTTTTTT.

In DNA form, the CDR3 reads TGTGCCAGCAGCTCTCCCGGACAGGCCGGGGGCTACACCTTC. Protein product: CASSSPGQAGGYTF. The rearrangement links TRBV28 to TRBJ1-2; 7 bases are a match to TRBD1. The trim removed 6 bases at V and 8 bases at J, leaving 12 bases unmatched. Germline V gives CDR1 MDHEN, CDR2 SYDVKM. The CDR3 totals 14 residues.

The chain is built from TRBV2 and TRBJ1-2, with 8 bases matching TRBD1. The CDR3 is 14 amino acids. Trimming at V came to 6 bases and at J to 5 bases, leaving 8 bases not matched to a gene. From germline, CDR1 is SNHLY and CDR2 FYNNEI. The CDR3 DNA reads as TGTGCCAGCAGCTTAGATCGGACAGGGTATGGCTACACCTTC. Its protein is CASSLDRTGYGYTF.

The chain recombines TRBV10-3 with TRBJ2-7; D remains unclear. The V end lost 7 bases, the J end lost 7 bases, and 17 bases lay between the germline ends. The CDR3 is made up of 13 amino acids. In germline, CDR1 is ENHRY, CDR2 SYGVKD. This CDR3 is CAITGSPGREQYF. In DNA, the CDR3 is TGTGCCATCACGGGCTCCCCGGGTAGGGAGCAGTACTTC.

CDR3: CASSQGAGANEKLFF. DNA of the CDR3: TGTGCCAGCAGCCAGGGGGCAGGTGCTAATGAAAAACTGTTTTTT. The gene calls are TRBV3-1 (or the pseudogene TRBV3-2) and TRBJ1-4, with D perhaps matching TRBD1 (6 bases). V shed 3 bases and J shed 3 bases, with 11 bases lying between them. Germline-derived CDR1 and CDR2 are LGHDT and YNNKEL (reference sequence). The CDR3 sequence is 15 residues long.

This chain uses TRBV18 with TRBJ1-1; D not certain. In germline, CDR1 is KGHSH, CDR2 LQKENI. This CDR3 region has 15 residues. V was pared by 0 bases and J by 4 bases, with 12 bases between. CDR3 in amino acids: CASSPPRGYATEAFF. The CDR3 bases are TGTGCCAGCTCACCACCGAGAGGGTACGCCACTGAAGCTTTCTTT.

The J gene is TRBJ1-2, the V gene TRBV5-1, with TRBD1 as a possible D gene (6 bases). This CDR3 spans 14 amino acids. V was shortened by 1 base and J by 2 bases, with 9 bases between the two germline ends. Germline CDR1 and CDR2: SGHRS and YFSETQ. CDR3 sequence: CASSLTGNNYGYTF. CDR3 DNA sequence: TGCGCCAGCAGCTTGACAGGGAACAACTATGGCTACACCTTC. Filled out from reference TRBV5-1 and TRBJ1-2, the complete variable domain reads KAGVTQTPRYLIKTRGQQVTLSCSPISGHRSVSWYQQTPGQGLQFLFEYFSETQRNKGNFPGRFSGRQFSNSRSEMNVSTLELGDSALYLCASSLTGNNYGYTFGSGTRLTVV.

The rearrangement uses TRBV5-6 and TRBJ2-1, with a possible D match to TRBD1 (6 bases). Germline-derived CDR1 and CDR2 are SGHDT and YYEEEE. The CDR3 is 13 residues long. Between the trimmed V and J ends, which lost 0 bases and 9 bases, there was a span of 10 bases. CDR3 sequence: CASSLGLGGEQFF. Written as DNA, the CDR3 is TGTGCCAGCAGCTTGGGGCTAGGGGGTGAGCAGTTCTTC.

V usage is TRBV2 and J usage is TRBJ1-3; D is unresolved. CDR1 SNHLY and CDR2 FYNNEI come from the germline V gene. V was shortened by 2 bases and J by 0 bases, with 14 bases between the two germline ends. The CDR3 extends over 17 amino acids. The CDR3 protein is CASSELSRTGSGNTIYF. The DNA of the CDR3 is TGTGCCAGCAGTGAACTCTCCCGTACCGGCTCTGGAAACACCATATATTTT.

As concerns this clone: In the same sample, other DNA sequences code for this CDR3. The rearrangement uses TRBV5-1 and TRBJ1-1; D is perhaps TRBD1 (5 bases). In germline, CDR1 is SGHRS, CDR2 YFSETQ. This CDR3 is 14 amino acids long. The germline V and J ends were trimmed by 0 bases and 3 bases, with 9 bases remaining between them. CDR3: CASSLGDGYTEAFF. CDR3 coding DNA: TGCGCCAGCAGCTTGGGGGACGGATACACTGAAGCTTTCTTT.

The V call is TRBV29-1, the J call TRBJ2-7; D remains unclear. The V gene lost 0 bases and the J gene lost 12 bases, with 15 bases spanning the gap. The CDR3 is 12 amino acids. The germline V gene has CDR1 SQVTM and CDR2 ANQGSEA. CDR3 in DNA: TGCAGCGTTGAAGATCAGATGAGAAACCGGTACTTC. It encodes CSVEDQMRNRYF.

The sample holds one count of this clone. The chain recombines TRBV14 with TRBJ1-4, with D unresolved. Germline lookup yields CDR1 SGHDN and CDR2 FVKESK. Trimming cost V 1 base and J 1 base, with 7 bases left between them. This CDR3 is 15 amino acids long. CDR3 coding DNA: TGTGCCAGCAGCCAAGTGCGGGGAACTAATGAAAAACTGTTTTTT. It yields the protein CASSQVRGTNEKLFF.

The chain joins TRBV19 to TRBJ2-3, with 8 bases lining up with TRBD2. The ends lost 0 bases at V and 4 bases at J; junction bases unmatched: 9. The V gene's germline CDR1 is LNHDA and CDR2 SQIVND (reference sequence). The CDR3 totals 17 residues. The CDR3 loop is CASSIDPGGGSPDTQYF. CDR3 nucleotides: TGTGCCAGTAGTATAGATCCGGGCGGGGGGTCCCCAGATACGCAGTATTTT.

This sequence joins TRBV12-3 or TRBV12-4 and TRBJ1-3; D is uncertain. V was pared by 4 bases and J by 4 bases, with 8 bases between. This CDR3 has 13 residues. This CDR3 reads CASSWLSGNTIYF. CDR3 DNA: TGTGCCAGCAGTTGGCTATCGGGAAACACCATATATTTT.

In its sample, this clone was seen a few times. This chain joins TRBV6-2 or TRBV6-3 and TRBJ2-7; 8 nucleotides line up with TRBD1. J gave up 4 bases and V 2 bases, and 13 bases lay outside the gene matches. Germline V gene lookup returns CDR1 MNHEY and CDR2 SVGEGT. The length of the CDR3 is 17 residues. The DNA of the CDR3 is TGTGCCAGCAGTTACCCCTCGGGAGACAGGGGAAAGTACGAGCAGTACTTC. Translating gives CASSYPSGDRGKYEQYF.

The V and J genes are TRBV7-2 and TRBJ1-2; no clear D. CDR1 and CDR2 (germline): SGHTA, FQGNSA. This CDR3 region has 13 residues. The V end was cut by 5 bases, the J end by 7 bases, with 14 bases between. DNA of the CDR3: TGTGCCAGCAGCCTTACTAGGGTCCCTGGCTACACCTTC. This translates into CASSLTRVPGYTF.

The CDR3 nucleotides are TGTGCCAGGCAGGGGTTCTGCGAGCAGTACTTC. The encoded protein is CARQGFCEQYF. The chain is built from TRBV21-1 and TRBJ2-7; the listed D gene, TRBD1, was not tested against the DNA. TRBV21-1 is a known pseudogene. This CDR3 has 11 residues.